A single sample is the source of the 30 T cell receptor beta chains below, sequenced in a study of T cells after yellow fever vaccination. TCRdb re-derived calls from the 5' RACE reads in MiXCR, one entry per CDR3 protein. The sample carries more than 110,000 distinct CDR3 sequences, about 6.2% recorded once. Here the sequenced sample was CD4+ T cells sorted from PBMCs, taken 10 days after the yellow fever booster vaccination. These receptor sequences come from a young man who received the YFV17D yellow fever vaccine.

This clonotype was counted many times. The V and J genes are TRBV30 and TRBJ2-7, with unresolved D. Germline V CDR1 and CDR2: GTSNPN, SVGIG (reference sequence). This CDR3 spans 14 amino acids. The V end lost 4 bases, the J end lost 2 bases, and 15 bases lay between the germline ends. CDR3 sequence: CAWKGRSRPYEQYF. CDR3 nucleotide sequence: TGTGCCTGGAAGGGCAGGAGTCGGCCCTACGAGCAGTACTTC.

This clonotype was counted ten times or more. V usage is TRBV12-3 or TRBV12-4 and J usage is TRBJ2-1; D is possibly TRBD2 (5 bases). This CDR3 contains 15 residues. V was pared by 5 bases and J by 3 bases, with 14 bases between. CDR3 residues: CASSPTRDLYNEQFF. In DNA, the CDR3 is TGTGCCAGCAGTCCTACTAGGGATCTCTACAATGAGCAGTTCTTC.

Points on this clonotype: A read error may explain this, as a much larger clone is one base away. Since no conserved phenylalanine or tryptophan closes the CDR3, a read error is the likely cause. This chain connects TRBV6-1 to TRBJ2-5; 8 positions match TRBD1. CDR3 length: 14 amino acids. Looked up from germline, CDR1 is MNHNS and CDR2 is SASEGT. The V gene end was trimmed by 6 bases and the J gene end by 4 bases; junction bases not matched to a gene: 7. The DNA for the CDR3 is TGTGCCAGCAGCAATGTCAGGGGGCTAGAGACCCAGTACTAC. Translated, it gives CASSNVRGLETQYY.

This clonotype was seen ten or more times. The CDR3 bases are TGTGCCAGCACCTTCGGGTCATCTCCACCCCTCCACTTT. Amino acid sequence: CASTFGSSPPLHF. The chain combines TRBV12-3 or TRBV12-4 with TRBJ1-6; D unresolved. The length of the CDR3 is 13 residues. Trimming pared 7 bases from V and 11 bases from J, leaving 15 bases between.

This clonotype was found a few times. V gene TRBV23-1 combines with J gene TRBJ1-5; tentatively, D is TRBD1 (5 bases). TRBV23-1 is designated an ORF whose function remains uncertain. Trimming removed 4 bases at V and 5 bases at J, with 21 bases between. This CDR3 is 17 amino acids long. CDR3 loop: CASSLAGHHIHHQPQHF. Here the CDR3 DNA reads TGCGCCAGCAGTCTGGCAGGGCACCATATCCACCATCAGCCCCAGCATTTT.

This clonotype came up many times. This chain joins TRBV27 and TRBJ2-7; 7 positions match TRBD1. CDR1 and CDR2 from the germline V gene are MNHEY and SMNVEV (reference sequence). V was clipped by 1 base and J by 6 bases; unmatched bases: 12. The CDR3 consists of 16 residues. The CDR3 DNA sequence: TGTGCCAGCAGTTTATATTGGGTAGGGGGCGCATCCGAGCAGTACTTC. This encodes CASSLYWVGGASEQYF.

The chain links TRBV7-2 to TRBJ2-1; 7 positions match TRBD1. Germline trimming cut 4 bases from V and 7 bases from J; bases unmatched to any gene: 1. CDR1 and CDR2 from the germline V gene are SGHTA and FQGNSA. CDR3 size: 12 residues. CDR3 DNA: TGTGCCAGCAGCTCAGGGGGAAATGAGCAGTTCTTC. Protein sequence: CASSSGGNEQFF.

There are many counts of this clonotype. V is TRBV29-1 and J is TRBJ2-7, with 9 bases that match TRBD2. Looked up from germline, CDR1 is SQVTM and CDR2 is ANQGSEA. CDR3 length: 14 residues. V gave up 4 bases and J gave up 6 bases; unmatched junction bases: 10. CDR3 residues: CSVVPSGRFSEQYF. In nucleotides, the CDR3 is TGCAGCGTTGTTCCGAGCGGGAGGTTTTCCGAGCAGTACTTC.

Here the CDR3 reads CASSQGQAAFNSPLHF. In DNA form, the CDR3 reads TGTGCCAGCAGCCAGGGACAGGCGGCCTTTAATTCACCCCTCCACTTT. V is TRBV7-2 and J is TRBJ1-6, with 8 bases identical to TRBD1. Per the germline V gene, CDR1 is SGHTA and CDR2 is FQGNSA. The CDR3 is made up of 16 amino acids. Trimming took 5 bases from V and 6 from J; bases not matched to a gene: 9.

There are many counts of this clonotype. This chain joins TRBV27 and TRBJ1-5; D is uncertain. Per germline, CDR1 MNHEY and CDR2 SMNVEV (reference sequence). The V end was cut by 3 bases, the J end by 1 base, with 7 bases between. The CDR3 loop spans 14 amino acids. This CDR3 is CASSLVLSNQPQHF. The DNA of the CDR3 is TGTGCCAGCAGTTTGGTACTGAGCAATCAGCCCCAGCATTTT.

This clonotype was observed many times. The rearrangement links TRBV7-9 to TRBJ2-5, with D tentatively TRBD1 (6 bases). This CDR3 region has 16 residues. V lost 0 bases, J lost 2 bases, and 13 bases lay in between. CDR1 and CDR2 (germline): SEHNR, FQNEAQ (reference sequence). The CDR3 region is CASSLASQGRQETQYF. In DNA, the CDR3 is TGTGCCAGCAGCTTAGCGTCGCAGGGGCGGCAAGAGACCCAGTACTTC.

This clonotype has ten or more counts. The CDR3 loop reads CASKPDRDTEAFF. The CDR3 bases are TGTGCCAGCAAACCGGACAGGGACACTGAAGCTTTCTTT. The rearrangement joins TRBV2 to TRBJ1-1; 8 bases are shared with TRBD1. Germline CDR1 is SNHLY and CDR2 is FYNNEI. Trimming cost V 7 bases and J 3 bases; bases outside gene matches: 4. CDR3 length: 13 amino acids.

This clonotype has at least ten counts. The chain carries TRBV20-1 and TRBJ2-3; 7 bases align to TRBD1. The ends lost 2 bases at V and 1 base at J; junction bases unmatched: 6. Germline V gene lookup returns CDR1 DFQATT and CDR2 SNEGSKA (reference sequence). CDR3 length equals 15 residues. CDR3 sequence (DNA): TGCAGTGCTAGACCGACAGGGAGAGGCACAGATACGCAGTATTTT. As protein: CSARPTGRGTDTQYF.

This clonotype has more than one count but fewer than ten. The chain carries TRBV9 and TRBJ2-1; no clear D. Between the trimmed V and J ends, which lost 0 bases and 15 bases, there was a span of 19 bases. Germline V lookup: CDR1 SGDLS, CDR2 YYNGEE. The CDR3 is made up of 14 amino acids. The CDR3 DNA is TGTGCCAGCAGCGTAGGTAGTTGGCGGTCCCTTCTGTTCTTC. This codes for CASSVGSWRSLLFF.

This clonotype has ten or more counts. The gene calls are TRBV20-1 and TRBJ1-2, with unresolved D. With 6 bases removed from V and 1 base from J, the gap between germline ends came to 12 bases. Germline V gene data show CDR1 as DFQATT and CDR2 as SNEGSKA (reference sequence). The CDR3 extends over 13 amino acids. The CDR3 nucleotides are TGCAGTGCGCAGGCTGGCGGTAACTATGGCTACACCTTC. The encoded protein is CSAQAGGNYGYTF.

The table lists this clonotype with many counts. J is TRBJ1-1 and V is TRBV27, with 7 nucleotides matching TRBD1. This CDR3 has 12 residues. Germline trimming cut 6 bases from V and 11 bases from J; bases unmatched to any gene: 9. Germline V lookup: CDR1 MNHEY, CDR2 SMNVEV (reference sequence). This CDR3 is CASSQGGRYAFF. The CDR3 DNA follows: TGTGCCAGCAGCCAAGGGGGCAGGTACGCTTTCTTT.

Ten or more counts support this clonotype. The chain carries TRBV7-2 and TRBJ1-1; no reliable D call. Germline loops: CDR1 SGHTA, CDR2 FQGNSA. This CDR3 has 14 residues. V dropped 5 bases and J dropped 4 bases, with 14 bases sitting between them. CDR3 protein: CASSPDGLLTEAFF. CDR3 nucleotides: TGTGCCAGCAGCCCAGACGGGCTCCTCACTGAAGCTTTCTTT.

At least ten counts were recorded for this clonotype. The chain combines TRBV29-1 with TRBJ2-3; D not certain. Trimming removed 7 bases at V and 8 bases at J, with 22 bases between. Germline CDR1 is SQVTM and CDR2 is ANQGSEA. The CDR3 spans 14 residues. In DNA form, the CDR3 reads TGCAGCGCCCTCCTAGACGTCCCCTACGGTACGCAGTATTTT. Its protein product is CSALLDVPYGTQYF.

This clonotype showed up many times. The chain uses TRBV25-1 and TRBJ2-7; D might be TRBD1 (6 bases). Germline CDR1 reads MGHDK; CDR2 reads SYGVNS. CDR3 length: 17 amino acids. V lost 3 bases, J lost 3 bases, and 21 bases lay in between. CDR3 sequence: CASSDLSSQGRFYEQYF. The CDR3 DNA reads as TGTGCCAGCAGTGACCTCTCATCACAGGGTAGGTTCTACGAGCAGTACTTC.

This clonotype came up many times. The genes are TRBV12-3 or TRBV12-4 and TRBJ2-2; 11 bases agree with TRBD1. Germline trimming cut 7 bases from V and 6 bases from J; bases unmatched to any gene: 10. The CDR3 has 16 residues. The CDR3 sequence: CASTKWGGQGAGELFF. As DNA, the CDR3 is TGTGCCAGCACCAAATGGGGGGGACAGGGGGCCGGGGAGCTGTTTTTT.

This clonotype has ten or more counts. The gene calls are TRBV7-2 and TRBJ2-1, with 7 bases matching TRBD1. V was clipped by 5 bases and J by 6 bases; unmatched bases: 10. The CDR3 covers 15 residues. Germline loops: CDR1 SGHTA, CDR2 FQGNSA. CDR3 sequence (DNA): TGTGCCAGCAGCCCTGACAGGGTTTGGTCCAATGAGCAGTTCTTC. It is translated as CASSPDRVWSNEQFF. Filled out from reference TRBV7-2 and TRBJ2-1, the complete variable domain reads GAGVSQSPSNKVTEKGKDVELRCDPISGHTALYWYRQSLGQGLEFLIYFQGNSAPDKSGLPSDRFSAERTGGSVSTLTIQRTQQEDSAVYLCASSPDRVWSNEQFFGPGTRLTVL.

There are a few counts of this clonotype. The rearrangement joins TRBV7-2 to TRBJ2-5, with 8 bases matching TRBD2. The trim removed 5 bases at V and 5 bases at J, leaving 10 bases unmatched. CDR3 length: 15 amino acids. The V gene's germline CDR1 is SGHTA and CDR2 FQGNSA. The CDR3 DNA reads TGTGCCAGCAGCCGAGGGGCTAGCGGGTCGGAGACCCAGTACTTC. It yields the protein CASSRGASGSETQYF.

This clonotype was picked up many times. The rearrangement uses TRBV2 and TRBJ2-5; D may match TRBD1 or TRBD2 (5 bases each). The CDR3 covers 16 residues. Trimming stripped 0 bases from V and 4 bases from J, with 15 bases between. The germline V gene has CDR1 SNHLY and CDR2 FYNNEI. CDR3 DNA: TGTGCCAGCAGTGAAGCGCTAGCCATTGGGGGAGAGACCCAGTACTTC. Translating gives CASSEALAIGGETQYF.

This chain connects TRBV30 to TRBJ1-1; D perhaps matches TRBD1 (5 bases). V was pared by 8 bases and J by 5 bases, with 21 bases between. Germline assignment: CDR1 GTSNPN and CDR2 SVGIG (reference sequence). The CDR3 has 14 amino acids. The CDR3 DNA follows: TGTGCCATGGAGACAGTGGAAGGGAGTACTGAAGCTTTCTTT. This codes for CAMETVEGSTEAFF.

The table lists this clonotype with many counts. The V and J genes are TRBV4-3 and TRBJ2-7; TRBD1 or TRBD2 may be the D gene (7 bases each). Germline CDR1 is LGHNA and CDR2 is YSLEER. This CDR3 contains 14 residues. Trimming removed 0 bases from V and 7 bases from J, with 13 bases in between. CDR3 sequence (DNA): TGCGCCAGCAGCCAAGAGGGGAGGGGGCGGGAGCAGTACTTC. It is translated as CASSQEGRGREQYF.

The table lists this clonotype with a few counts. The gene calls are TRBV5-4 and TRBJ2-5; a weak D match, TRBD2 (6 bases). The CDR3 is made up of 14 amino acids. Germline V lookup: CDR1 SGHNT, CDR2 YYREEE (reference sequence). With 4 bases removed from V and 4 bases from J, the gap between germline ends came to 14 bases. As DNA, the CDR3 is TGTGCCAGCAGCCGCCCGGGGGACGGAGAGACCCAGTACTTC. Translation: CASSRPGDGETQYF.

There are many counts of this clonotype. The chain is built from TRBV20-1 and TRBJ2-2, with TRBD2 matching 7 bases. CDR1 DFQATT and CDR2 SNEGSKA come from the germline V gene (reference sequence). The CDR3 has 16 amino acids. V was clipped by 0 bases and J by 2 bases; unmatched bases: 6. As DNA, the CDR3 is TGCAGTGCTAGAGATCTAGGCGGGAGAAACACCGGGGAGCTGTTTTTT. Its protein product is CSARDLGGRNTGELFF.

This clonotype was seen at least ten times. The CDR3 loop is CASRDWGEETQYF. CDR3 bases: TGTGCCAGCAGGGACTGGGGAGAAGAGACCCAGTACTTC. The chain couples TRBV6-1 to TRBJ2-5; TRBD2 is a possible D gene (5 bases). CDR3 size: 13 residues. Germline assignment: CDR1 MNHNS and CDR2 SASEGT. V was cut by 6 bases and J by 3 bases, with 11 bases left in between.

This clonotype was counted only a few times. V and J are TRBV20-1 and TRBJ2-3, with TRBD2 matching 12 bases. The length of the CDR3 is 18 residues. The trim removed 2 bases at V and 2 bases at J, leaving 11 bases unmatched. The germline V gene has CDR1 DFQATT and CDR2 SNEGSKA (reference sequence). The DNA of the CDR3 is TGCAGTGCTAGAAGGACTAGCGGGAAGGTGGGACACACAGATACGCAGTATTTT. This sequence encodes CSARRTSGKVGHTDTQYF.

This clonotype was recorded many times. As DNA, the CDR3 is TGCAGTGCTAGCAAGACCCTAGCTCCAGATACGCAGTATTTT. This encodes CSASKTLAPDTQYF. The chain employs TRBV20-1 and TRBJ2-3; a weak D match, TRBD2 (5 bases). This CDR3 region has 14 residues. The germline V gene has CDR1 DFQATT and CDR2 SNEGSKA (reference sequence). Between the trimmed V and J ends, which lost 3 bases and 4 bases, there was a span of 14 bases.